This T cell receptor (beta chain) was documented in a study of T cell changes during pregnancy in multiple sclerosis. V lost 2 bases to trimming and J lost 11 bases; unmatched junction nucleotides: 14. Germline CDR1 reads SGDLS; CDR2 reads YYNGEE. The CDR3 totals 15 residues. The data were produced by immunoSEQ multiplex PCR, yet TCRdb's version contains in-frame clones alone and is incomplete. Altogether some 29,000 clones are present, 91% being singletons, with the ten largest covering less than 5%. The sequence was obtained from a female donor in good health, enrolled as a control in a pregnancy study. The V call is TRBV9, the J call TRBJ1-2; the match to TRBD1 covers 8 bases. The specimen was CD8+ T cells from peripheral blood mononuclear cells, collected in the second trimester of pregnancy. The CDR3 spells CASSVRTGTGSYYTF. The CDR3, as DNA: TGTGCCAGCAGCGTCCGAACCGGGACAGGTTCTTATTACACCTTC. Complete variable domain (other parts from reference TRBV9 and TRBJ1-2): DSGVTQTPKHLITATGQRVTLRCSPRSGDLSVYWYQQSLDQGLQFLIQYYNGEERAKGNILERFSAQQFPDLHSELNLSSLELGDSALYFCASSVRTGTGSYYTFGSGTRLTVV.